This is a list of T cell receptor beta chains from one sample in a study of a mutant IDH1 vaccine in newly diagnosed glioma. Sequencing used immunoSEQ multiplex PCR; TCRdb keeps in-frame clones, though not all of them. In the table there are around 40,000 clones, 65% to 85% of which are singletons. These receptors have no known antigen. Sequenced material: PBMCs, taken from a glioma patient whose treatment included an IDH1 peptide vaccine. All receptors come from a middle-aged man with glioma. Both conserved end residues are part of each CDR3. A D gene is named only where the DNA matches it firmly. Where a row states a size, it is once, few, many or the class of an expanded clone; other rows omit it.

CASGKGSGGDGNQPQHF	TGTGCTAGTGGTAAGGGGTCGGGGGGGGATGGCAATCAGCCCCAGCATTTT	-	-	TRBJ1-5	TRBV12-5
CASSGTGVDTQYF	TGTGCCAGCTCGGGGACAGGGGTAGATACGCAGTATTTT	-	TRBD1	TRBJ2-3	TRBV19
CASKTSVAGELFF	TGTGCCAGCAAAACCTCTGTGGCCGGGGAGCTGTTTTTT	-	-	TRBJ2-2	TRBV6-5
CASSTIQGSNRETQYF	TGTGCCAGCAGCACCATACAGGGTTCCAACAGGGAGACCCAGTACTTC	-	-	TRBJ2-5	TRBV5-6
CASSPGTGSNQPQHF	TGTGCCAGCTCACCCGGGACAGGGAGTAATCAGCCCCAGCATTTT	-	TRBD1	TRBJ1-5	TRBV18
CASSAGGTNTGELFF	TGTGCCAGCAGCGCCGGGGGGACTAACACCGGGGAGCTGTTTTTT	-	TRBD2	TRBJ2-2	TRBV5-5
CTISAGQVSGYEQYF	TGTACCATCAGTGCGGGACAGGTAAGCGGCTACGAGCAGTACTTC	-	TRBD1	TRBJ2-7	TRBV10-3
CASSRFGAGTSSYEQYF	-	-	-	TRBJ2-7	TRBV4-1
CASTTDTEAFF	TGCGCCAGCACCACGGACACTGAAGCTTTCTTT	-	-	TRBJ1-1	TRBV5-1
CASTRRIYADTGELFF	TGCGCCAGCACCCGCCGCATTTACGCGGACACCGGGGAGCTGTTTTTT	-	-	TRBJ2-2	TRBV4-3
CASSLVQYNEKLFF	TGTGCCAGCAGCCTAGTGCAGTATAATGAAAAACTGTTTTTT	-	-	TRBJ1-4	TRBV7-9
CASSFLLAMGYEQYF	TGTGCCAGCAGTTTCTTACTAGCGATGGGGTACGAGCAGTACTTC	-	TRBD2	TRBJ2-7	TRBV27
CASSVGGFLTDTQYF	TGTGCCAGCAGCGTAGGGGGTTTCCTCACAGATACGCAGTATTTT	-	-	TRBJ2-3	TRBV9
CAISESRGGMAETQYF	TGTGCCATCAGTGAGTCGAGGGGGGGAATGGCGGAGACCCAGTACTTC	-	-	TRBJ2-5	TRBV10-3
CASSSGQGQVYEQYF	TGTGCCAGCAGCTCAGGACAGGGACAGGTCTACGAGCAGTACTTC	-	TRBD1	TRBJ2-7	TRBV11-3
CASRPRAAGTLYEQYF	TGTGCAAGTCGCCCTAGGGCGGCGGGAACTCTATACGAGCAGTACTTC	-	-	TRBJ2-7	TRBV12-2
CASSIPGPLKETQYF	TGTGCCAGTAGTATACCGGGTCCCCTAAAGGAGACCCAGTACTTC	once	-	TRBJ2-5	TRBV19
CASSAGPFYSAQHF	TGTGCCAGCAGTGCTGGTCCCTTCTATTCTGCCCAGCATTTT	-	-	TRBJ1-5	TRBV6-1
CASSYVAGTRNTEAFF	TGTGCCAGCAGTTACGTCGCAGGGACCCGGAACACTGAAGCTTTCTTT	-	-	TRBJ1-1	TRBV6-5
CASAPGGGGSYEQYF	TGCGCCAGCGCCCCGGGCGGGGGCGGCTCCTACGAGCAGTACTTC	few	-	TRBJ2-7	TRBV5-1
CASSSWALLSDETQYF	TGTGCCAGCAGCTCATGGGCCCTATTATCGGACGAGACCCAGTACTTC	few	-	TRBJ2-5	TRBV7-2
CASSVDGDSNYGYTF	TGTGCCAGCAGCGTAGATGGGGACTCTAACTATGGCTACACCTTC	-	-	TRBJ1-2	TRBV9
CASSPVVGRETQYF	TGTGCCAGCTCACCAGTGGTGGGTAGGGAGACCCAGTACTTC	-	-	TRBJ2-5	TRBV18
CATSIEQGFMNTEAFF	TGTGCCACCAGCATAGAACAGGGATTTATGAACACTGAAGCTTTCTTT	-	-	TRBJ1-1	TRBV15
CASREGQGVYEQYF	TGTGCCAGTAGAGAAGGACAGGGAGTTTACGAGCAGTACTTC	once	TRBD1	TRBJ2-7	TRBV19
CSGLVGDTQYF	TGCAGCGGACTGGTCGGAGATACGCAGTATTTT	-	-	TRBJ2-3	TRBV29-1
CASSLVTSWGGQETQYF	TGCGCCAGCAGCTTGGTGACTAGTTGGGGAGGCCAGGAGACCCAGTACTTC	-	-	TRBJ2-5	TRBV5-1
CASPQPLEPTDTQYF	TGTGCCAGTCCGCAGCCGCTTGAACCCACAGATACGCAGTATTTT	-	-	TRBJ2-3	TRBV6-5
CASSPRGDSNQPQHF	TGTGCCAGTAGCCCCCGGGGGGATAGCAATCAGCCCCAGCATTTT	medium-sized	-	TRBJ1-5	TRBV19
CASSFLAGGAGDEQFF	TGTGCCAGCAGCTTCTTAGCGGGAGGGGCCGGGGATGAGCAGTTCTTC	-	TRBD2	TRBJ2-1	TRBV7-9
CASSLESAAPKQYF	TGTGCCAGCAGCTTAGAGTCGGCGGCCCCCAAGCAGTACTTC	-	-	TRBJ2-7	TRBV7-2
CASSLIVSEGYTF	TGCGCCAGCAGCTTGATTGTATCGGAAGGCTACACCTTC	-	-	TRBJ1-2	TRBV5-1
CASSVVYEQYF	TGTGCCAGCAGTGTCGTATACGAGCAGTACTTC	-	-	TRBJ2-7	TRBV2
CASSFRQRKQPQHF	TGTGCCAGCAGTTTTAGGCAGAGGAAGCAGCCCCAGCATTTT	-	-	TRBJ1-5	TRBV28
CASTLAGGSSYEQYF	TGTGCCAGTACTTTGGCGGGAGGCTCCTCCTACGAGCAGTACTTC	-	TRBD2	TRBJ2-7	TRBV19
CASSLTGGTTDTQYF	TGTGCCAGTAGTCTTACAGGGGGCACGACAGATACGCAGTATTTT	-	TRBD1	TRBJ2-3	TRBV19
CASSRLAGSTDTQYF	TGCGCCAGCAGCAGACTAGCGGGCAGCACAGATACGCAGTATTTT	-	TRBD2	TRBJ2-3	TRBV10-2
CASSALSGGNEQFF	TGTGCCAGCAGCGCACTAAGCGGGGGGAATGAGCAGTTCTTC	-	TRBD2	TRBJ2-1	TRBV6-4
CASSFGAPYEQYF	TGTGCCAGCAGCTTTGGTGCGCCCTACGAGCAGTACTTC	-	-	TRBJ2-7	TRBV5-6
CASSRGQLQETQYF	TGTGCCAGCAGTCGGGGGCAGCTACAAGAGACCCAGTACTTC	-	-	TRBJ2-5	TRBV7-2
CATTENTEAFF	TGTGCCACTACGGAGAACACTGAAGCTTTCTTT	few	-	TRBJ1-1	TRBV28
CASSTPGLAGGPRETQYF	TGTGCCAGCAGTACCCCGGGACTAGCGGGAGGGCCTCGGGAGACCCAGTACTTC	-	TRBD2	TRBJ2-5	TRBV28
CASSEDVAEQYF	TGTGCCAGCAGTGAAGACGTAGCGGAGCAGTACTTC	-	-	TRBJ2-7	TRBV2
CASSFSAGRVTEAFF	TGTGCCAGCAGCTTCTCAGCTGGGCGGGTGACTGAAGCTTTCTTT	-	-	TRBJ1-1	TRBV7-3
CASSVGTSSFYEQYF	TGTGCCAGCAGCGTAGGGACTAGCAGTTTCTACGAGCAGTACTTC	once	TRBD2	TRBJ2-7	TRBV9